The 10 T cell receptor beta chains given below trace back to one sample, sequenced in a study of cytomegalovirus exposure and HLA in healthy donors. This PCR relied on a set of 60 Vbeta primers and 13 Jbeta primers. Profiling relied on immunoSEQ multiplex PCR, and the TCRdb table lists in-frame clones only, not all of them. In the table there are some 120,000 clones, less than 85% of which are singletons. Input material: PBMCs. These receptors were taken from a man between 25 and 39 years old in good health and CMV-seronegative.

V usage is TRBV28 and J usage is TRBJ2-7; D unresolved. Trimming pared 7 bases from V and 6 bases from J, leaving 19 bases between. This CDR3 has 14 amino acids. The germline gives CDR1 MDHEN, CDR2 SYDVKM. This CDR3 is CASNSVTPSREQYF. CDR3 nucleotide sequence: TGTGCCAGCAATTCGGTCACTCCCTCTCGCGAGCAGTACTTC.

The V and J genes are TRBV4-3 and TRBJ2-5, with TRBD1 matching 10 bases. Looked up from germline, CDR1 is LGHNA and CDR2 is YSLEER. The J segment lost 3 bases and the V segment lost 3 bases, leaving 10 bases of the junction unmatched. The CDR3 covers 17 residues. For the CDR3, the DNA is TGCGCCAGCAGCCAGGGATATCCGGGACAGGGGAAAGAGACCCAGTACTTC. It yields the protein CASSQGYPGQGKETQYF.

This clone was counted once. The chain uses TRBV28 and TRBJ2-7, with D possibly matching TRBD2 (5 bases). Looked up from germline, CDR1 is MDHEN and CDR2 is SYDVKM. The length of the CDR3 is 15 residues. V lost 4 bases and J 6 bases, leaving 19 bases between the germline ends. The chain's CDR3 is CASSSGRVSGGEQYF. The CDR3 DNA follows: TGTGCCAGCAGTTCAGGACGTGTCTCTGGAGGCGAGCAGTACTTC.

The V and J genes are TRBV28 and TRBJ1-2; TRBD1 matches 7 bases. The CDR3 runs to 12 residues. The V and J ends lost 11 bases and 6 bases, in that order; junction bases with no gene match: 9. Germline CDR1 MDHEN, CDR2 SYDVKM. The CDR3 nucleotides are TGTGCCTGTAAAGGACAGGCCCATGGCTACACCTTC. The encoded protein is CACKGQAHGYTF.

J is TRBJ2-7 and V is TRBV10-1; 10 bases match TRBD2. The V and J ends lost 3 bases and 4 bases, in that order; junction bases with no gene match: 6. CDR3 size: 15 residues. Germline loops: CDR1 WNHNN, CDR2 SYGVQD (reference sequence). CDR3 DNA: TGCGCCAGCAGTGATCCTACTAGCGGGAAGTACGAGCAGTACTTC. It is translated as CASSDPTSGKYEQYF.

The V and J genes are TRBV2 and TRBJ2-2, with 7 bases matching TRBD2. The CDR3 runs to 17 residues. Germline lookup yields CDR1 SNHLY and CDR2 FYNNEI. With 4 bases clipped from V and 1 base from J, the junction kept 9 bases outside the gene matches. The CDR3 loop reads CASSAAQLAVNTGELFF. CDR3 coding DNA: TGTGCCAGCAGTGCAGCCCAGCTAGCGGTGAACACCGGGGAGCTGTTTTTT.

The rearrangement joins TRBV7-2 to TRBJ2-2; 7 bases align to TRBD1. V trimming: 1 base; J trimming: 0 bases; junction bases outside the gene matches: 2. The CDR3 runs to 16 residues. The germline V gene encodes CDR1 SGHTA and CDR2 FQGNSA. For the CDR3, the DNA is TGTGCCAGCAGCTTAGGTAGGGGGCCGAACACCGGGGAGCTGTTTTTT. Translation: CASSLGRGPNTGELFF.

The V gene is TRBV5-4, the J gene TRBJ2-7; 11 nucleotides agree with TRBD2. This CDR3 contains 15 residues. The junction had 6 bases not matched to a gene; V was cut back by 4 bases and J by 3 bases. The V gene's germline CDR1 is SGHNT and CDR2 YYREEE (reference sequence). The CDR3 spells CASSPGLAESYEQYF. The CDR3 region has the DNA TGTGCCAGCAGCCCGGGACTAGCGGAAAGCTACGAGCAGTACTTC.

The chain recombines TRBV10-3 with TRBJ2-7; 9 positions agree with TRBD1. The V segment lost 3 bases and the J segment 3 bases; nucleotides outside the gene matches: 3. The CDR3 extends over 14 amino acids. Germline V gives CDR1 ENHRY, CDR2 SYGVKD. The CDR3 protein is CAISDLTGGYEQYF. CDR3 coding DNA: TGTGCCATCAGTGACTTGACAGGGGGCTACGAGCAGTACTTC.

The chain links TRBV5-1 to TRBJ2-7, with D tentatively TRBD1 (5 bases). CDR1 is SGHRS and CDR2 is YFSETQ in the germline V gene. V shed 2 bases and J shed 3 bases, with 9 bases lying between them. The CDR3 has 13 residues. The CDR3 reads CASSFEQDYEQYF. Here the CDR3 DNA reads TGCGCCAGCAGCTTCGAACAGGACTACGAGCAGTACTTC.